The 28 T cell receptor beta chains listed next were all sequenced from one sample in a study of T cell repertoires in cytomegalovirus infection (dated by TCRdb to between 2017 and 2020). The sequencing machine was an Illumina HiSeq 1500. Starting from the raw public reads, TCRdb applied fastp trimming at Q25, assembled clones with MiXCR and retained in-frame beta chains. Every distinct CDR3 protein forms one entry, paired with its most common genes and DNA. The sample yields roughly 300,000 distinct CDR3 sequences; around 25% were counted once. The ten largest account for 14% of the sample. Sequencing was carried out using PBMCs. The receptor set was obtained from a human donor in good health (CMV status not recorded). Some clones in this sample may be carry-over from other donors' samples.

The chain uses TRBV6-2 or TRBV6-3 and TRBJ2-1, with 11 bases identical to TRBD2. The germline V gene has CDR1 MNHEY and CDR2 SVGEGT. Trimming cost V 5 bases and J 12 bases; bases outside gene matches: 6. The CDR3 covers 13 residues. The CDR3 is CASSKGLAAGQFF. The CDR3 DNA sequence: TGTGCCAGCAGTAAGGGACTAGCGGCTGGGCAGTTCTTC.

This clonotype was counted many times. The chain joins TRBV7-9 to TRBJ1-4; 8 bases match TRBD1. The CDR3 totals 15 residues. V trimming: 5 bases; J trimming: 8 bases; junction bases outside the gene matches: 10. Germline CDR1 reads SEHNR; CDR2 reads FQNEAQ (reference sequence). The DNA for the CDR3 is TGTGCCAGCAGCGGAACCTCGGACAGGGAAGAAAAACTGTTTTTT. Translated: CASSGTSDREEKLFF.

This CDR3 reads CSARRGGVAEAFF. The CDR3, as DNA: TGCAGTGCTAGACGCGGGGGGGTAGCTGAAGCTTTCTTT. The rearrangement joins TRBV20-1 to TRBJ1-1, with D maybe TRBD1 (5 bases). Germline-derived CDR1 and CDR2 are DFQATT and SNEGSKA (reference sequence). Trimming stripped 2 bases from V and 6 bases from J, with 13 bases between. This CDR3 comprises 13 residues.

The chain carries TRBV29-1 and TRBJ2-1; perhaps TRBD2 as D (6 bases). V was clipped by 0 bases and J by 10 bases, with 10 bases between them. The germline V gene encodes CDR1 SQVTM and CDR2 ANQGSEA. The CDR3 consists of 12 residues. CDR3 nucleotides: TGCAGCGTTGAAGACGGAGGGAGGGAGCAGTTCTTC. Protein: CSVEDGGREQFF.

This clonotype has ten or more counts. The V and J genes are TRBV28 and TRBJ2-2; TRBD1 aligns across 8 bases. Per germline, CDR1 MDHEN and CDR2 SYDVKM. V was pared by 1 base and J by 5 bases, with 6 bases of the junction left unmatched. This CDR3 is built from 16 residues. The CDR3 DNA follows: TGTGCCAGCAGTTTATCGCCAGGGGGCAAAACCGGGGAGCTGTTTTTT. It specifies CASSLSPGGKTGELFF.

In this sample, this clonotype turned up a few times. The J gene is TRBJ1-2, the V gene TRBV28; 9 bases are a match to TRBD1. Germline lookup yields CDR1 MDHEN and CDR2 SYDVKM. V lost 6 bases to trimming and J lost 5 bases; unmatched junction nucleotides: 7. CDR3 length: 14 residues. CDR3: CASSPGTGRYGYTF. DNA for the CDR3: TGTGCCAGCAGCCCCGGGACAGGGAGATATGGCTACACCTTC.

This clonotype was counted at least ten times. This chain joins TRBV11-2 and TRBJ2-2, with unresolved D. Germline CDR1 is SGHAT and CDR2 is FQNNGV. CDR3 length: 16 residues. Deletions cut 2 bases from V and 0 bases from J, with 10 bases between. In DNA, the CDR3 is TGTGCCAGCAGCTTACGGGTTCGGGCGAACACCGGGGAGCTGTTTTTT. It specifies CASSLRVRANTGELFF.

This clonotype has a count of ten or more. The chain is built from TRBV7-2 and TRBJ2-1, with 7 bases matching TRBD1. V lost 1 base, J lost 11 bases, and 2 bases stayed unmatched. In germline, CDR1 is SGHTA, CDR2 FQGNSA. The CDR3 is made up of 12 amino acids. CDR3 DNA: TGTGCCAGCAGCTTAGGGGACAGCCAGCAGTTCTTC. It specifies CASSLGDSQQFF.

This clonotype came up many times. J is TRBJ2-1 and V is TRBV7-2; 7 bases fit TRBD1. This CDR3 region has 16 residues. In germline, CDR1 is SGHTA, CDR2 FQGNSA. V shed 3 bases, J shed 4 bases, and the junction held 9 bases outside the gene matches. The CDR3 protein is CASSLGDSLSYNEQFF. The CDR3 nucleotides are TGTGCCAGCAGCTTGGGGGACAGTCTTTCATACAATGAGCAGTTCTTC.

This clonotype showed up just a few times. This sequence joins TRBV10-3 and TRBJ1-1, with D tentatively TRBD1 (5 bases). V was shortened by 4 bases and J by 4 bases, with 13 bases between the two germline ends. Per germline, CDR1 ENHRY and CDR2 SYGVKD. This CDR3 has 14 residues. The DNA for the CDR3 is TGTGCCATCAGTGTTAAAGGGGTTGGCACTGAAGCTTTCTTT. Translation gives CAISVKGVGTEAFF.

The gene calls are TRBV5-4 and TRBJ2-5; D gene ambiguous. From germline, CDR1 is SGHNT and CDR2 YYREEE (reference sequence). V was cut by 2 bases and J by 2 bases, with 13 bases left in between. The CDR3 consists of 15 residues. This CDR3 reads CASSFGAAGQETQYF. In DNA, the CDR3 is TGTGCCAGCAGCTTTGGTGCGGCCGGACAAGAGACCCAGTACTTC.

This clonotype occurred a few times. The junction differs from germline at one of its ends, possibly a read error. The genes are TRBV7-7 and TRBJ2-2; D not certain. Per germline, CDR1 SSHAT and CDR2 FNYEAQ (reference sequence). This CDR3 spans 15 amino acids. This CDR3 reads CASSLLDPPAGELFF. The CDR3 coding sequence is TGTGCTAGCAGCTTGCTCGACCCACCGGCCGGGGAGCTGTTTTTT.

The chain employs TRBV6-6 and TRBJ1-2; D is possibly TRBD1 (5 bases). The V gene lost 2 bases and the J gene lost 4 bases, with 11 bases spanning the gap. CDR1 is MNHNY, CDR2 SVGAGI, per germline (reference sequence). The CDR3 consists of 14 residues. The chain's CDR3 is CASSYEGLRYGYTF. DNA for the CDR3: TGTGCCAGCAGTTACGAGGGGCTCCGCTATGGCTACACCTTC.

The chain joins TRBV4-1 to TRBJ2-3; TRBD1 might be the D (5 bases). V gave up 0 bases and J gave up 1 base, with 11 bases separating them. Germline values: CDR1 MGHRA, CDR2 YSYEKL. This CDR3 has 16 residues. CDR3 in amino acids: CASSQELGVGTDTQYF. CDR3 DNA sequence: TGCGCCAGCAGCCAAGAGTTAGGGGTTGGCACAGATACGCAGTATTTT.

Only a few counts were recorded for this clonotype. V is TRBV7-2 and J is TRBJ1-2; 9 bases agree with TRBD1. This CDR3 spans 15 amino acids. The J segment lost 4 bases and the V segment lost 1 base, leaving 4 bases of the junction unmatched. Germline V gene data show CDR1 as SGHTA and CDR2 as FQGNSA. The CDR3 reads CASSLGDRAGYGYTF. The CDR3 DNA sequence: TGTGCCAGCAGCTTAGGGGACAGGGCGGGCTATGGCTACACCTTC. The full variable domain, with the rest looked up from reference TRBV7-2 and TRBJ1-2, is GAGVSQSPSNKVTEKGKDVELRCDPISGHTALYWYRQSLGQGLEFLIYFQGNSAPDKSGLPSDRFSAERTGGSVSTLTIQRTQQEDSAVYLCASSLGDRAGYGYTFGSGTRLTVV.

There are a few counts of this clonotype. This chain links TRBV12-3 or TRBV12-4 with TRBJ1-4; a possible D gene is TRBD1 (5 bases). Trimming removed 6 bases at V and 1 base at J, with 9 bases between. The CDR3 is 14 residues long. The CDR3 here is CASSYGGTNEKLFF. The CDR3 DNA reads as TGTGCCAGCAGCTACGGGGGAACTAATGAAAAACTGTTTTTT.

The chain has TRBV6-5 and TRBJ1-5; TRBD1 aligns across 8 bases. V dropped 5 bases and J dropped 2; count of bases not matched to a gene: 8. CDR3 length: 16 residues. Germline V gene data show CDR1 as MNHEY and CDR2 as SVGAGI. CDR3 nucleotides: TGTGCCAGCAGTGAACCGACAGGGGCCGGCAATCAGCCCCAGCATTTT. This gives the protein CASSEPTGAGNQPQHF.

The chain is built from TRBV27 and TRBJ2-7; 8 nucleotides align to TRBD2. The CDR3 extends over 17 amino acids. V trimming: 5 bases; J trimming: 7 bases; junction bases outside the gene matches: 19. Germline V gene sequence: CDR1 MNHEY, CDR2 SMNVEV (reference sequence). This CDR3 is CASSRPTSVIGLVEQYF. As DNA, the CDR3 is TGTGCCAGCAGTCGCCCGACTAGCGTGATTGGGCTGGTGGAGCAGTACTTC.

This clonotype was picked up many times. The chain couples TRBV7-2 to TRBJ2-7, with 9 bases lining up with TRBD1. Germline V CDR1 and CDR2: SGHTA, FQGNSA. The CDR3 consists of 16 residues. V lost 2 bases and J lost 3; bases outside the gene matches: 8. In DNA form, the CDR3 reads TGTGCCAGCAGCTTATCTCTCGGGACAGGGTACTACGAGCAGTACTTC. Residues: CASSLSLGTGYYEQYF.

In nucleotides, the CDR3 is TGTGCCAGTAGCCCTTTCGGAGCTCAGCCCCAGCATTTT. Its translation: CASSPFGAQPQHF. This chain links TRBV19 with TRBJ1-5, with no clear D. Germline V CDR1 and CDR2: LNHDA, SQIVND (reference sequence). V was cut by 6 bases and J by 6 bases, with 12 bases left in between. The length of the CDR3 is 13 residues.

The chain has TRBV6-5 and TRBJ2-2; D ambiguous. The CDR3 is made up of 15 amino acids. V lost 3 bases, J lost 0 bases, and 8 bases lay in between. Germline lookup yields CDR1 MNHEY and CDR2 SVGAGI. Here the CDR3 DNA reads TGTGCCAGCAGTTATCAGCCCTCGAACACCGGGGAGCTGTTTTTT. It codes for CASSYQPSNTGELFF.

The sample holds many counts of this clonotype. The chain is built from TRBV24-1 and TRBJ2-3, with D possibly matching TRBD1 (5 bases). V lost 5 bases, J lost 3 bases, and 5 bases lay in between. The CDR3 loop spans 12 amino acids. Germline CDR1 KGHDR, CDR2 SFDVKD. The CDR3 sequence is CATSGQTDTQYF. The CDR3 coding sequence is TGTGCCACCAGTGGACAGACAGATACGCAGTATTTT.

Written as DNA, the CDR3 is TGTGCCACTGGAAGTCCGCACGGTGGCACAGATACGCAGTATTTT. Its translation is CATGSPHGGTDTQYF. The V call is TRBV28, the J call TRBJ2-3; D remains ambiguous. V lost 10 bases and J 1 base, leaving 18 bases between the germline ends. CDR3 length equals 15 residues. Germline-derived CDR1 and CDR2 are MDHEN and SYDVKM.

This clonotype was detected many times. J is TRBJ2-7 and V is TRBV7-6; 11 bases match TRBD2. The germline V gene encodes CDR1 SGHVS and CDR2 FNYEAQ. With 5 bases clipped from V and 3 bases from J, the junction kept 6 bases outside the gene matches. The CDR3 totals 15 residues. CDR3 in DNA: TGTGCCAGCAGCCCCTACCTAGCGGGAGGCTACGAGCAGTACTTC. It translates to CASSPYLAGGYEQYF.

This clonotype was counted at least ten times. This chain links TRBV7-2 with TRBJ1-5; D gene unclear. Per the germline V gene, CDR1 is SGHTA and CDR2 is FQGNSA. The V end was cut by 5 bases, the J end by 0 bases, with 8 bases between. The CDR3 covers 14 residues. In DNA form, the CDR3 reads TGTGCCAGCAGCCTACACTATAGCAATCAGCCCCAGCATTTT. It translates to CASSLHYSNQPQHF.

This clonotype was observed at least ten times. CDR3 in amino acids: CASSFFAGRNKFGANVLTF. The CDR3 DNA follows: TGTGCCAGCAGTTTCTTCGCAGGACGTAATAAGTTTGGGGCCAACGTCCTGACTTTC. This chain uses TRBV28 with TRBJ2-6; D is undetermined. V lost 3 bases and J 3 bases, leaving 21 bases between the germline ends. The CDR3 length is 19 residues. Per the germline V gene, CDR1 is MDHEN and CDR2 is SYDVKM.

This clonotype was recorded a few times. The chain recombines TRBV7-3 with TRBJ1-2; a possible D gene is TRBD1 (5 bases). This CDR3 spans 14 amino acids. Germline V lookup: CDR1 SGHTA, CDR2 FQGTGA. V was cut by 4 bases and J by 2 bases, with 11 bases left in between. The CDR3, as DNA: TGTGCCAGCAGCTCGGGACCGGAGAACTATGGCTACACCTTC. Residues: CASSSGPENYGYTF.

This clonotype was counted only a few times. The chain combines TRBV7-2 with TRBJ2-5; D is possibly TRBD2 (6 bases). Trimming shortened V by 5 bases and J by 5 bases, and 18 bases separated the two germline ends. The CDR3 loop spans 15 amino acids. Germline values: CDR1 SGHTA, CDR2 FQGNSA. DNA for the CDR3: TGTGCCAGCAGCCCGCAGTGGGGAGGAGGGGAGACCCAGTACTTC. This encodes CASSPQWGGGETQYF.